This T cell receptor beta chain is from a study of blood T cell repertoires in COVID-19. Data came from immunoSEQ multiplex PCR; TCRdb stores just in-frame clones and leaves some out. The sample shows 350,000 to 450,000 clones, 70% to 90% of them seen only once. The CDR3 is 14 residues long. Losses at the gene ends were 4 bases for V and 2 bases for J; bases not matched to a gene: 2. CDR1 MDHEN and CDR2 SYDVKM come from the germline V gene. Specimen: PBMCs or T cells enriched from blood (not recorded which). This receptor was obtained from a woman younger than 35 who had been exposed to COVID-19. The V and J genes are TRBV28 and TRBJ2-5, with 9 bases that match TRBD1. CDR3 sequence (DNA): TGTGCCAGCAGTTCGGGACAGGGACAAGAGACCCAGTACTTC. Protein product: CASSSGQGQETQYF.